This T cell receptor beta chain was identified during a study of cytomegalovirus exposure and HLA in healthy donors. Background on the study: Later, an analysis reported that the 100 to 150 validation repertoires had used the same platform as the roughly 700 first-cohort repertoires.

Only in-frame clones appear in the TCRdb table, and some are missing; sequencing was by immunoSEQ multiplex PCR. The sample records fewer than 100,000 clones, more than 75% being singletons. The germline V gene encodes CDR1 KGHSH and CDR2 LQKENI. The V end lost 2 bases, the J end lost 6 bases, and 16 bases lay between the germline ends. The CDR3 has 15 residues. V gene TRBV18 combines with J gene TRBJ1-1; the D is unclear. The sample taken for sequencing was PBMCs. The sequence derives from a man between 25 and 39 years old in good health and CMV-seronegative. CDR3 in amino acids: CASSPYSSGLAEAFF. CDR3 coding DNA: TGTGCCAGCTCACCATATTCCTCGGGTTTAGCTGAAGCTTTCTTT.